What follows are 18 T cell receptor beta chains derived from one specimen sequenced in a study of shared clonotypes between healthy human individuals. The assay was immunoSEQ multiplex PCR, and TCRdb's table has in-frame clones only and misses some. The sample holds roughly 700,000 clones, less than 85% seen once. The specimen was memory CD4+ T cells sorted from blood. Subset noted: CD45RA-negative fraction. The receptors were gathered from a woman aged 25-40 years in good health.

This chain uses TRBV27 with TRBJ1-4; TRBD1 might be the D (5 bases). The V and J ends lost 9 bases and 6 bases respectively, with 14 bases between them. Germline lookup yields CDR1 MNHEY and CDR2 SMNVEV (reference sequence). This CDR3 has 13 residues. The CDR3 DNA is TGTGCCAGTCACGGGACGGGAGATGAAAAACTGTTTTTT. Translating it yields CASHGTGDEKLFF.

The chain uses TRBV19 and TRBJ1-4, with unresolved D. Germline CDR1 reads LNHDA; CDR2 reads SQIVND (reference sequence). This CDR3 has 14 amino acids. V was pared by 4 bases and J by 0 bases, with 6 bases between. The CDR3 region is CASSKGATNEKLFF. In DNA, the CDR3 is TGTGCCAGTAGTAAAGGTGCAACTAATGAAAAACTGTTTTTT.

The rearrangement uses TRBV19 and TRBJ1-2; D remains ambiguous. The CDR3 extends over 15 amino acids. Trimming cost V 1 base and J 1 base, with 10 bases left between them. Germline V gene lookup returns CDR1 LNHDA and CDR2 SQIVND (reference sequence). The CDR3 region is CASSIVERINYGYTF. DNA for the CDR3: TGTGCCAGTAGTATAGTAGAGCGGATTAACTATGGCTACACCTTC.

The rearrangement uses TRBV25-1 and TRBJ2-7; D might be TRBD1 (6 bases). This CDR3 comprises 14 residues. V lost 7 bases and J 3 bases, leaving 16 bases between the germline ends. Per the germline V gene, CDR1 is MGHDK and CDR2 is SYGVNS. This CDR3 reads CASTSQGFFYEQYF. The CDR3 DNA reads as TGTGCCAGCACCTCCCAGGGGTTCTTCTACGAGCAGTACTTC.

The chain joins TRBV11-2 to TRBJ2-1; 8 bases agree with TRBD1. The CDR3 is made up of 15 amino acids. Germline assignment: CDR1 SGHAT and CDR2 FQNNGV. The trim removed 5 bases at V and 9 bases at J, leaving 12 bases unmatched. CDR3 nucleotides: TGTGCCAGCAGCCCTGGGCAGGGGGCTGGCGTTGAGCAGTTCTTC. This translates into CASSPGQGAGVEQFF.

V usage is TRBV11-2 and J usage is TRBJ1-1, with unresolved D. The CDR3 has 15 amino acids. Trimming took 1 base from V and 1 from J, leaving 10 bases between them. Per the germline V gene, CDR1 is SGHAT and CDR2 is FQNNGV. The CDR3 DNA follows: TGTGCCAGCAGCTTAGGTTGGATGGCGAACACTGAAGCTTTCTTT. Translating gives CASSLGWMANTEAFF. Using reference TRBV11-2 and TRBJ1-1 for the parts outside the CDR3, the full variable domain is EAGVAQSPRYKIIEKRQSVAFWCNPISGHATLYWYQQILGQGPKLLIQFQNNGVVDDSQLPKDRFSAERLKGVDSTLKIQPAKLEDSAVYLCASSLGWMANTEAFFGQGTRLTVV.

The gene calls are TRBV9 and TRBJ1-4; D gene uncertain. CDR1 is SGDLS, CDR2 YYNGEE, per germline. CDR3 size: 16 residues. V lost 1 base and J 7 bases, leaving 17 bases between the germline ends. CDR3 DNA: TGTGCCAGCAGCGTATCCTCATTGAGTGCGGGTGAAAAACTGTTTTTT. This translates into CASSVSSLSAGEKLFF.

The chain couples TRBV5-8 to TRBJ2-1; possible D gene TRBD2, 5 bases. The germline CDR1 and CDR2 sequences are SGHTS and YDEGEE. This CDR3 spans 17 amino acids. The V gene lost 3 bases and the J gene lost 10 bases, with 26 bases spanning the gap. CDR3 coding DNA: TGTGCCAGCAGCTCCGTCCCTGGGGATGGCGCCCCGGGGGAGCAGTTCTTC. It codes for CASSSVPGDGAPGEQFF.

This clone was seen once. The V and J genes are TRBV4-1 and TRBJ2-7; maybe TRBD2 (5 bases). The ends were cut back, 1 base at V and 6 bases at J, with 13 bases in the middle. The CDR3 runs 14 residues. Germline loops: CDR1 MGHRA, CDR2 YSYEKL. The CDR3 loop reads CASSQVSGTFEQYF. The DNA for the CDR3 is TGCGCCAGCAGCCAAGTCAGCGGTACCTTCGAGCAGTACTTC.

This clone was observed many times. CDR3 coding DNA: TGTGCCAGCCGGACAGGCGGTGGAGATACGCAGTATTTT. It encodes CASRTGGGDTQYF. The V call is TRBV19, the J call TRBJ2-3, with TRBD1 matching 7 bases. The germline V gene encodes CDR1 LNHDA and CDR2 SQIVND (reference sequence). The CDR3 length is 13 residues. The junction had 8 bases not matched to a gene; V was cut back by 9 bases and J by 5 bases.

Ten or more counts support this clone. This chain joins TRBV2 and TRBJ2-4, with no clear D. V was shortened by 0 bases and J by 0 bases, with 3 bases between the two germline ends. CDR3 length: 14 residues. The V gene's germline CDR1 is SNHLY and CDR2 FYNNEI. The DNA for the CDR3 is TGTGCCAGCAGTGAAGCGACAGCCAAAAACATTCAGTACTTC. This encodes CASSEATAKNIQYF.

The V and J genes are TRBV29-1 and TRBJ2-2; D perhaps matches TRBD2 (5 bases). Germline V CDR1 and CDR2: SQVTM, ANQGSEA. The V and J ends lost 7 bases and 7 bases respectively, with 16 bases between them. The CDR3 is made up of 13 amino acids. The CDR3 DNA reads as TGCAGCGCGACCGAGGGAGTTGGCGGGGAGCTGTTTTTT. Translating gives CSATEGVGGELFF.

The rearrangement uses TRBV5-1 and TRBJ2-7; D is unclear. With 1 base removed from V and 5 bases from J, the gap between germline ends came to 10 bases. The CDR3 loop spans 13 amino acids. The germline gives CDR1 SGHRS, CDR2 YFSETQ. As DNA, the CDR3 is TGCGCCAGCAGCTTGTATAGCCTCGACGAGCAGTACTTC. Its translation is CASSLYSLDEQYF.

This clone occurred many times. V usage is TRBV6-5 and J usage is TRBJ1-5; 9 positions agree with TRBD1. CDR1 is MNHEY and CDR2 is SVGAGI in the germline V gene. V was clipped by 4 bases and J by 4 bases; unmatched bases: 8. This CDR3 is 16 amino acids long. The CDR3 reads CASSSNTGGENQPQHF. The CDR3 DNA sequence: TGTGCCAGCAGTTCCAACACAGGGGGCGAGAATCAGCCCCAGCATTTT.

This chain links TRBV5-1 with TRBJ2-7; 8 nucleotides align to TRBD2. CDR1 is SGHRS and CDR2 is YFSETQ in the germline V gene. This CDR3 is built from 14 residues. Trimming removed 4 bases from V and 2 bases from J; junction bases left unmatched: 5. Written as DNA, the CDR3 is TGCGCCAGCAGCGTAGCGGGAAATACCTACGAGCAGTACTTC. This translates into CASSVAGNTYEQYF.

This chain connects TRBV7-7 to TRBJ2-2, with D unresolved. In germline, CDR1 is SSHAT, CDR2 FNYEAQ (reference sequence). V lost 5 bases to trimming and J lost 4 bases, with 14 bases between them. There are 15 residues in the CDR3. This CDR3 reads CASSPGRQGTGELFF. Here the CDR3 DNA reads TGTGCCAGCAGCCCCGGCCGACAAGGCACCGGGGAGCTGTTTTTT.

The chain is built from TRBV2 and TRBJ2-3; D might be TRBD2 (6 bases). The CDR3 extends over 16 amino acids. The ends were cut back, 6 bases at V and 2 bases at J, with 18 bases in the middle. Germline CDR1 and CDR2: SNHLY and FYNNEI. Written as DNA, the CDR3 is TGTGCCAGCAGGAGAAATAGCGGCCCAAACACAGATACGCAGTATTTT. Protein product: CASRRNSGPNTDTQYF.

CDR3 DNA: TGTGCCAGCAGTTTAAGGGTACTTGGTCCCTCCTACGAGCAGTACTTC. This gives the protein CASSLRVLGPSYEQYF. The chain couples TRBV27 to TRBJ2-7; no definite D call. V lost 2 bases and J 0 bases, leaving 14 bases between the germline ends. Germline V gene data show CDR1 as MNHEY and CDR2 as SMNVEV (reference sequence). This CDR3 comprises 16 residues.